These 18 T cell receptor beta chains were all obtained from the same sample, sequenced in a study of regulatory T cells in long-lasting Graves disease. Construction of the TCR beta libraries employed iRepertoire HTBI primers in conjunction with Arm-PCR of CDR3 regions. One entry per CDR3 protein, called by TCRdb with MiXCR from the multiplex PCR reads. Among 300,000 to 500,000 distinct CDR3 sequences listed, around 20% were seen once. The time point is: persistent/refractory GD, antithyroid drugs over 5 years with positive TRAb. There was RNA extracted from PBMCs, and the TCR library was made from it. This sample comprised peripheral blood mononuclear cells (PBMCs), obtained when the disease was refractory, from a patient treated with antithyroid drugs. The origin of the receptors is a female donor with Graves disease.

This clonotype was observed at least ten times. The rearrangement uses TRBV30 and TRBJ1-1; D gene uncertain. Trimming removed 4 bases from V and 3 bases from J, with 3 bases in between. CDR1 and CDR2 (germline): GTSNPN, SVGIG (reference sequence). The CDR3 covers 10 residues. The CDR3 protein is CAWIDTEAFF. The DNA for the CDR3 is TGTGCCTGGATTGACACTGAAGCTTTCTTT.

This clonotype was observed a few times. V usage is TRBV20-1 and J usage is TRBJ2-4, with D perhaps assigned TRBD1 or TRBD2 (5 bases each). V lost 0 bases to trimming and J lost 7 bases, with 13 bases between them. This CDR3 is 14 amino acids long. CDR1 is DFQATT and CDR2 is SNEGSKA in the germline V gene (reference sequence). This chain's CDR3 is CSARDRGALNIQYF. CDR3 DNA: TGCAGTGCTAGAGATCGAGGGGCGCTTAACATTCAGTACTTC.

This chain uses TRBV20-1 with TRBJ2-7; 10 nucleotides match TRBD2. The trim removed 0 bases at V and 6 bases at J, leaving 5 bases unmatched. CDR1 and CDR2 from the germline V gene are DFQATT and SNEGSKA (reference sequence). The length of the CDR3 is 14 residues. DNA for the CDR3: TGCAGTGCTAGAGAGGAGCGGGAGGGGCTCGAGCAGTACTTC. Protein product: CSAREEREGLEQYF.

This clonotype was observed many times. The V and J genes are TRBV28 and TRBJ1-2; a possible D gene is TRBD1 (5 bases). CDR3 size: 15 residues. Germline V gene sequence: CDR1 MDHEN, CDR2 SYDVKM. V lost 6 bases to trimming and J lost 4 bases, with 18 bases between them. The CDR3 reads CASSSPAPGFYGYTF. The CDR3 DNA is TGTGCCAGCAGCTCCCCCGCGCCAGGGTTCTATGGCTACACCTTC.

This clonotype was found once. A single base separates this from a much larger clone, so it may be a read error. The V gene is TRBV28, the J gene TRBJ2-5; D is uncertain. The CDR3 consists of 13 residues. The V gene's germline CDR1 is MDHEN and CDR2 SYDVKM. Trimming left V 6 bases short and J 7 bases short, with 15 bases between. CDR3 DNA: TGTGCCAGCAGCCCCCGCCTTAAAGGGACCCAGTACTTC. Translated: CASSPRLKGTQYF.

The chain uses TRBV12-3 or TRBV12-4 and TRBJ1-1; no reliable D call. Trimming took 4 bases from V and 11 from J, leaving 14 bases between them. This CDR3 has 12 residues. In nucleotides, the CDR3 is TGTGCCAGCAGTTCCGGCTTGAGCTTCGCTTTCTTT. It specifies CASSSGLSFAFF.

This clonotype was seen more than once but under ten times. Compared with germline, one end of the junction differs, possibly owing to a read error. J is TRBJ2-7 and V is TRBV6-5; TRBD1 matches at 9 bases. Germline CDR1 MNHEY, CDR2 SVGAGI. The CDR3 length is 14 residues. The CDR3 DNA reads as TGTGCCAGCAGTTTGGACAGGGGATCTTACGGGCAGTACTTC. The encoded protein is CASSLDRGSYGQYF.

The chain couples TRBV25-1 to TRBJ1-6; D gene ambiguous. V dropped 7 bases and J dropped 9 bases, with 10 bases sitting between them. CDR3 size: 12 residues. Germline assignment: CDR1 MGHDK and CDR2 SYGVNS. The CDR3 loop is CASKGGGSPLHF. The DNA of the CDR3 is TGTGCCAGCAAGGGCGGAGGTTCACCCCTCCACTTT.

This clonotype appeared a few times. The chain has TRBV20-1 and TRBJ2-5; D call uncertain. V was pared by 3 bases and J by 4 bases, with 12 bases between. This CDR3 has 13 residues. CDR1 is DFQATT and CDR2 is SNEGSKA in the germline V gene (reference sequence). The CDR3 DNA sequence: TGCAGTGCTAGGCTCCCTCCAGGAGAGACCCAGTACTTC. Protein: CSARLPPGETQYF.

This clonotype was found many times. This rearrangement joins TRBV6-4 to TRBJ2-2; 14 nucleotides agree with TRBD2. V trimming: 7 bases; J trimming: 4 bases; junction bases outside the gene matches: 11. The V gene's germline CDR1 is MRHNA and CDR2 SNTAGT. The CDR3 contains 18 residues. Here the CDR3 DNA reads TGTGCCAGCAAGGAAGGGACTAGCGGGAGTGCTGGCACCGGGGAGCTGTTTTTT. The encoded protein is CASKEGTSGSAGTGELFF.

The chain joins TRBV4-1 to TRBJ1-4; no firm D call. The germline V and J ends were trimmed by 1 base and 13 bases, with 13 bases remaining between them. The CDR3 loop spans 13 amino acids. The germline gives CDR1 MGHRA, CDR2 YSYEKL. Written as DNA, the CDR3 is TGCGCCAGCAGCCAAGTCTCCGGCTGGGGACTGTTTTTT. It yields the protein CASSQVSGWGLFF.

V and J are TRBV30 and TRBJ1-1, with D possibly being TRBD1 (6 bases). Deletions cut 1 base from V and 1 base from J, with 16 bases between. The CDR3 spans 16 residues. Germline assignment: CDR1 GTSNPN and CDR2 SVGIG (reference sequence). CDR3 sequence: CAWSGGWDTPNTEAFF. The CDR3 DNA reads as TGTGCCTGGAGTGGAGGATGGGACACGCCGAACACTGAAGCTTTCTTT. The variable domain in full, completed from reference TRBV30 and TRBJ1-1, reads SQTIHQWPATLVQPVGSPLSLECTVEGTSNPNLYWYRQAAGRGLQLLFYSVGIGQISSEVPQNLSASRPQDRQFILSSKKLLLSDSGFYLCAWSGGWDTPNTEAFFGQGTRLTVV.

This clonotype is a singleton in its sample. This chain links TRBV6-1 with TRBJ1-5; D is ambiguous. The V end lost 5 bases, the J end lost 9 bases, and 14 bases lay between the germline ends. This CDR3 has 13 amino acids. Germline CDR1 is MNHNS and CDR2 is SASEGT. In DNA form, the CDR3 reads TGTGCCAGCAGTCCGGCAATGTTAGGGCCCCAGCATTTT. This encodes CASSPAMLGPQHF.

This clonotype occurred a few times. The chain recombines TRBV18 with TRBJ1-5; D may be TRBD1 (6 bases). Per the germline V gene, CDR1 is KGHSH and CDR2 is LQKENI. The ends were cut back, 6 bases at V and 5 bases at J, with 17 bases in the middle. This CDR3 has 15 amino acids. CDR3 in amino acids: CASSAWGGTDQPQHF. In DNA, the CDR3 is TGTGCCAGCTCCGCATGGGGGGGCACAGATCAGCCCCAGCATTTT.

This clonotype came up a few times. The chain links TRBV5-1 to TRBJ2-1, with D perhaps being TRBD1 or TRBD2 (6 bases each). The CDR3 is 16 amino acids. Trimming removed 1 base from V and 1 base from J, with 12 bases in between. Germline CDR1 and CDR2: SGHRS and YFSETQ. CDR3 sequence reads: CASSLRGQNSYNEQFF. In nucleotides, the CDR3 is TGCGCCAGCAGCTTGCGGGGGCAAAATTCCTACAATGAGCAGTTCTTC. Full variable domain (remainder filled in from reference TRBV5-1 and TRBJ2-1): KAGVTQTPRYLIKTRGQQVTLSCSPISGHRSVSWYQQTPGQGLQFLFEYFSETQRNKGNFPGRFSGRQFSNSRSEMNVSTLELGDSALYLCASSLRGQNSYNEQFFGPGTRLTVL.

This clonotype was seen more than once but under ten times. The chain has TRBV19 and TRBJ1-5, with no clear D. CDR1 is LNHDA, CDR2 SQIVND, per germline (reference sequence). The CDR3 totals 15 residues. The germline V and J ends were trimmed by 5 bases and 1 base, with 12 bases remaining between them. CDR3 in DNA: TGTGCCAGTAGTCGCGGGGTGAGAAGCAATCAGCCCCAGCATTTT. Translating gives CASSRGVRSNQPQHF.

This clonotype was counted only a few times. The chain recombines TRBV7-8 with TRBJ2-2; 7 nucleotides line up with TRBD1. With 5 bases clipped from V and 0 bases from J, the junction kept 18 bases outside the gene matches. CDR1 is SGHVS, CDR2 FQNEAQ, per germline. This CDR3 has 20 amino acids. This CDR3 is CASSPLLTGWRTSNTGELFF. The CDR3 coding sequence is TGTGCCAGCAGCCCCCTCCTGACAGGGTGGAGAACCTCGAACACCGGGGAGCTGTTTTTT.

This clonotype was counted a few times. This chain uses TRBV7-9 with TRBJ2-7; 7 positions agree with TRBD1. The germline V gene encodes CDR1 SEHNR and CDR2 FQNEAQ (reference sequence). CDR3 size: 14 residues. Unmatched junction bases numbered 6, after V lost 5 bases and J lost 2 bases. CDR3 nucleotides: TGTGCCAGCAGCCGGGACAGCCCACCCTACGAGCAGTACTTC. Amino acid sequence: CASSRDSPPYEQYF.